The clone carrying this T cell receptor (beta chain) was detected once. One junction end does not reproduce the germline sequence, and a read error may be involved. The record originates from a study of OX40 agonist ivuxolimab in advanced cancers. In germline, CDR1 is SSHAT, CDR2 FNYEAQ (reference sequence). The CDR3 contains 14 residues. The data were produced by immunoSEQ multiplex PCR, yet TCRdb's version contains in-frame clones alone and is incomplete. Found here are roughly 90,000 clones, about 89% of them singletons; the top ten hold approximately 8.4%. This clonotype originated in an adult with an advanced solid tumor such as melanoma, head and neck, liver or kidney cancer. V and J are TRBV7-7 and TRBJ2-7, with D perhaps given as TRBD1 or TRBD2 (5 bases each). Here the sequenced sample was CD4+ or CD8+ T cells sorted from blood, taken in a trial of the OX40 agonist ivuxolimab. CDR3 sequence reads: CASSPRGEIYEQYF. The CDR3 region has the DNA TGTGCTAGCAGCCCGAGAGGGGAAATCTACGAGCAGTACTTC.